This TCR beta chain was recovered during a study of OX40 agonist ivuxolimab in advanced cancers. Study information: Among those enrolled, mean age was around 60 years (range about 23 to 80) and 82.7% were male.

Trimming pared 8 bases from V and 7 bases from J, leaving 20 bases between. Germline CDR1 MNHEY, CDR2 SVGAGI. The CDR3 loop spans 15 amino acids. About this clone: Its antigen remains unknown.

Profiling relied on immunoSEQ multiplex PCR, and the TCRdb table lists in-frame clones only, not all of them. This sample has 45,000 to 70,000 clones, with approximately 91% found just once. Study findings and constraints: The CD4+ and CD8+ T cells in the blood had expanded clonally by week 6 at 0.1 to 3.0 mg/kg.

This chain connects TRBV6-5 to TRBJ1-4; a possible D gene is TRBD1 (6 bases). The receptor's source is an adult with an advanced solid tumor such as melanoma, head and neck, liver or kidney cancer. The sequencing here drew on CD4+ or CD8+ T cells sorted from blood, taken in a trial of the OX40 agonist ivuxolimab. DNA for the CDR3: TGTGCCAGCCGACTGAGTCACGAGGGGGGTGAAAAACTGTTTTTT. Translation: CASRLSHEGGEKLFF.